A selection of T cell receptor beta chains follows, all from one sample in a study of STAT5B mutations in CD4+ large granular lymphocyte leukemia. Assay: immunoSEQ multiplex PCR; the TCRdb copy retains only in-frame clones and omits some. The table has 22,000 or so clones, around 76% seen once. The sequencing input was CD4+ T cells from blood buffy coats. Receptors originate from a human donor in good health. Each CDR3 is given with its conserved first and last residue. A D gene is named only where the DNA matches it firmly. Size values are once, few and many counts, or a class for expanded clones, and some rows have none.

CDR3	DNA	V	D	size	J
CASSYGANRETQYF	TGTGCCAGCAGTTACGGGGCTAATCGAGAGACCCAGTACTTC	TRBV6-5	NA	NA	TRBJ2-5
CASSTGVGQQETQYF	TGTGCCAGCAGCACAGGAGTAGGTCAGCAGGAGACCCAGTACTTC	TRBV7-2	NA	NA	TRBJ2-5
CASSLGPGQSYEQYF	TGTGCCAGCAGCTTGGGGCCGGGTCAATCCTACGAGCAGTACTTC	TRBV5-4	NA	NA	TRBJ2-7
CASSQGPAGNQPQHF	TGTGCCAGCTCACAAGGCCCGGCTGGCAATCAGCCCCAGCATTTT	TRBV18	NA	NA	TRBJ1-5
CASSPLAGDGEQYF	TGTGCCAGCTCACCCCTAGCGGGAGACGGGGAGCAGTACTTC	TRBV18	TRBD2	NA	TRBJ2-7
CASRLVFRCGFDQPQHF	TGTGCAAGTCGCTTAGTGTTTCGGTGTGGCTTTGATCAGCCCCAGCATTTT	TRBV12-2	NA	NA	TRBJ1-5
CASSPGGGGDSPLHF	TGTGCCAGCAGTCCGGGAGGGGGCGGTGATTCACCCCTCCACTTT	TRBV7-2	TRBD1	NA	TRBJ1-6
CASSYAGQGGPQHF	TGTGCCAGCAGTTACGCGGGACAGGGGGGACCCCAGCATTTT	TRBV6-5	TRBD1	NA	TRBJ1-5
CASNSDVTDTQYF	TGTGCCAGCAACTCCGACGTCACAGATACGCAGTATTTT	TRBV6-5	NA	NA	TRBJ2-3
CAWSQTDRGTEAFF	TGTGCCTGGAGCCAAACGGACAGGGGCACTGAAGCTTTCTTT	TRBV30	TRBD1	NA	TRBJ1-1
CASSPFRASGEKLFF	TGTGCCAGCAGCCCCTTCCGGGCCTCGGGGGAAAAACTGTTTTTT	TRBV4-2	NA	few	TRBJ1-4
CSALVWFGNEQFF	TGCAGCGCTCTGGTGTGGTTCGGCAATGAGCAGTTCTTC	TRBV29-1	NA	NA	TRBJ2-1
CAISPSGRLETQYF	TGTGCCATCAGCCCTAGCGGGAGGCTGGAGACCCAGTACTTC	TRBV10-3	TRBD2	NA	TRBJ2-5
CASSFVGNYEQYF	TGTGCCAGCAGCTTCGTGGGTAACTACGAGCAGTACTTC	TRBV5-4	NA	NA	TRBJ2-7
CASSLETSGANVLTF	TGCGCCAGCAGCTTGGAAACGTCTGGGGCCAACGTCCTGACTTTC	TRBV5-1	NA	NA	TRBJ2-6
CASSQELADSYEQYF	TGCGCCAGCAGCCAAGAGCTAGCGGATTCCTACGAGCAGTACTTC	TRBV4-3	TRBD2	NA	TRBJ2-7
CASSLYAGVGSGANVLTF	TGTGCCAGCAGTTTATACGCGGGAGTGGGCTCTGGGGCCAACGTCCTGACTTTC	TRBV27	TRBD2	NA	TRBJ2-6
CASSLSPQETQYF	TGTGCCAGCAGCTTAAGCCCACAAGAGACCCAGTACTTC	TRBV7-3	NA	NA	TRBJ2-5
CAWKTGIRETQYF	TGTGCCTGGAAGACAGGGATAAGAGAGACCCAGTACTTC	TRBV30	TRBD1	NA	TRBJ2-5
CASKSSGGASYNEQFF	TGCGCCAGCAAAAGTTCCGGGGGGGCTTCCTACAATGAGCAGTTCTTC	TRBV5-1	TRBD2	NA	TRBJ2-1
CASSLDISEQYF	TGTGCCAGCAGCTTAGACATCTCCGAGCAGTACTTC	TRBV7-2	NA	NA	TRBJ2-7
CASSQDVAQPQHF	TGTGCCAGCAGCCAAGACGTGGCTCAGCCCCAGCATTTT	TRBV4-2	NA	NA	TRBJ1-5
CASNSGTGYPGANVLTF	TGTGCCAGCAACTCGGGTACAGGGTATCCTGGGGCCAACGTCCTGACTTTC	TRBV7-3	NA	few	TRBJ2-6
CASINGRGPCEQYF	TGTGCCAGTATTAATGGGAGGGGTCCCTGCGAGCAGTACTTC	TRBV19	TRBD2	NA	TRBJ2-7
CAWAGIHYNEQFF	TGTGCCTGGGCCGGGATACATTACAATGAGCAGTTCTTC	TRBV30	NA	NA	TRBJ2-1
CASSSRVSSNEQFF	TGTGCCAGCAGTTCCCGCGTTAGCTCCAATGAGCAGTTCTTC	TRBV27	NA	few	TRBJ2-1
CASSPLGEGRNEKLFF	TGCGCCAGCAGCCCATTGGGTGAGGGGAGAAATGAAAAACTGTTTTTT	TRBV4-1	NA	NA	TRBJ1-4
CASSFTPTGGYNPQHF	TGCGCCAGCAGCTTTACTCCAACAGGAGGGTATAATCCCCAGCATTTT	TRBV5-1	NA	NA	TRBJ1-5
CASSLVRDGGELFF	TGCGCCAGCAGCTTGGTGCGGGACGGCGGGGAGCTGTTTTTT	TRBV5-1	NA	NA	TRBJ2-2
CASSPNPGRMNTEAFF	TGTGCCAGCAGTCCTAACCCGGGACGTATGAACACTGAAGCTTTCTTT	TRBV7-2	NA	NA	TRBJ1-1
CASYFRSGASAGQYF	TGTGCCAGCTACTTTAGAAGTGGGGCATCGGCGGGGCAGTACTTC	TRBV28	NA	NA	TRBJ2-7
CASSRDRPPYEQYF	TGCGCCAGCAGCCGAGACAGGCCCCCCTACGAGCAGTACTTC	TRBV5-1	NA	NA	TRBJ2-7
CASSFRTGGRKLFF	TGTGCCAGCAGTTTCCGGACAGGGGGCCGGAAACTGTTTTTT	TRBV28	TRBD1	NA	TRBJ1-4
CASTAIQETQYF	TGTGCCAGCACGGCGATCCAAGAGACCCAGTACTTC	TRBV2	NA	NA	TRBJ2-5
CASTPGTAYEQYF	TGTGCCAGCACCCCAGGGACGGCCTACGAGCAGTACTTC	TRBV7-2	NA	NA	TRBJ2-7
CATSRWEGQRGNQPQHF	TGTGCCACCAGCAGATGGGAGGGCCAGCGGGGCAATCAGCCCCAGCATTTT	TRBV15	NA	NA	TRBJ1-5
CASRRRGRGDEQFF	TGTGCCAGCAGGCGCCGGGGGCGAGGGGATGAGCAGTTCTTC	TRBV6-5	NA	once	TRBJ2-1
CASSFGDGRSYEQYF	TGCGCCAGCAGCTTCGGCGACGGGAGATCCTACGAGCAGTACTTC	TRBV5-1	NA	NA	TRBJ2-7
CASSLYQGTGELFF	TGCGCCAGCAGCTTATACCAGGGGACCGGGGAGCTGTTTTTT	TRBV5-1	NA	once	TRBJ2-2
CASSGWGYTEAFF	TGTGCCAGCAGTGGCTGGGGGTACACTGAAGCTTTCTTT	TRBV2	NA	NA	TRBJ1-1
CASSLEGRVTEAFF	TGTGCCAGCAGCTTAGAAGGCAGGGTTACTGAAGCTTTCTTT	TRBV7-9	NA	few	TRBJ1-1
CASSLQPRQKSNTEAFF	TGTGCCAGCAGCCTTCAACCCCGACAGAAATCGAACACTGAAGCTTTCTTT	TRBV28	NA	few	TRBJ1-1
CATGTENYGYTF	TGTGCCACCGGGACAGAAAACTATGGCTACACCTTC	TRBV2	TRBD1	NA	TRBJ1-2
CASRGTGNGNQPQHF	TGTGCCAGCAGGGGGACAGGGAACGGCAATCAGCCCCAGCATTTT	TRBV6-1	TRBD1	NA	TRBJ1-5
CASGAGSPYSPLHF	TGTGCCAGCGGAGCCGGAAGTCCTTATTCACCCCTCCACTTT	TRBV9	NA	NA	TRBJ1-6
CAISESGSSYNSPLHF	TGTGCCATCAGTGAGTCGGGGAGCTCCTATAATTCACCCCTCCACTTT	TRBV10-3	NA	medium-sized	TRBJ1-6
CASSVATSGYNEQFF	TGTGCCAGCAGCGTAGCAACTAGCGGATACAATGAGCAGTTCTTC	TRBV9	TRBD2	NA	TRBJ2-1
CAWSVLAGSYNEQFF	TGTGCCTGGAGTGTACTAGCGGGCTCCTACAATGAGCAGTTCTTC	TRBV30	TRBD2	NA	TRBJ2-1
CASSQDEGGYYGYTF	TGCGCCAGCAGCCAAGATGAGGGGGGATACTATGGCTACACCTTC	TRBV4-3	NA	NA	TRBJ1-2